Each of the 22 T cell receptor beta chains below was sequenced from the same sample in a study of blood T cell repertoires in COVID-19. Some clones are missing from TCRdb's copy, which holds only in-frame ones; the method was immunoSEQ multiplex PCR. Found here are about 160,000 clones, about 87% of them singletons; the top ten hold approximately 4.1%. The material sequenced was peripheral blood. These receptors came from a woman aged 55 to 70 who had recovered from COVID-19.

CDR3 loop: CASSFPEYEQYF. The DNA for the CDR3 is TGTGCCAGCAGTTTTCCGGAGTACGAGCAGTACTTC. This sequence joins TRBV12-3 or TRBV12-4 and TRBJ2-7; D uncertain. This CDR3 comprises 12 residues. Trimming took off 3 bases at V and 4 bases at J, with 7 bases between the two ends.

This rearrangement joins TRBV28 to TRBJ1-1; 9 bases align to TRBD1. Trimming removed 7 bases from V and 6 bases from J; junction bases left unmatched: 6. Looked up from germline, CDR1 is MDHEN and CDR2 is SYDVKM. The length of the CDR3 is 13 residues. The CDR3 here is CASTGTGIAEAFF. The CDR3 DNA sequence: TGTGCCAGCACCGGGACAGGGATAGCTGAAGCTTTCTTT.

The genes are TRBV6-1 and TRBJ2-7; D perhaps matches TRBD2 (6 bases). The CDR3 is made up of 15 amino acids. Germline-derived CDR1 and CDR2 are MNHNS and SASEGT. V lost 3 bases and J 0 bases, leaving 12 bases between the germline ends. The CDR3 nucleotides are TGTGCCAGCAGTGACCCGGGACTCAGCTCCTACGAGCAGTACTTC. As protein: CASSDPGLSSYEQYF.

The V call is TRBV7-8, the J call TRBJ2-1; 8 positions agree with TRBD2. V was clipped by 5 bases and J by 9 bases; unmatched bases: 24. The length of the CDR3 is 19 residues. The germline gives CDR1 SGHVS, CDR2 FQNEAQ. CDR3 in amino acids: CASSHPPSGGLLAGGEQFF. CDR3 bases: TGTGCCAGCAGCCATCCCCCCAGCGGGGGTTTACTTGCGGGCGGTGAGCAGTTCTTC.

The chain uses TRBV6-6 and TRBJ2-2, with 9 bases matching TRBD1. V shed 6 bases, J shed 3 bases, and the junction held 5 bases outside the gene matches. The CDR3 runs to 15 residues. The germline CDR1 and CDR2 sequences are MNHNY and SVGAGI (reference sequence). This chain's CDR3 is CASSPRTGDTGELFF. In nucleotides, the CDR3 is TGTGCCAGCAGCCCCCGGACAGGGGACACCGGGGAGCTGTTTTTT.

The chain recombines TRBV4-2 with TRBJ1-1, with 9 bases that match TRBD1. The germline CDR1 and CDR2 sequences are LGHNA and YNFKEQ. CDR3 length equals 16 residues. V lost 3 bases to trimming and J lost 5 bases; unmatched junction nucleotides: 10. CDR3 amino acids: CASSQTGTGRYTEAFF. CDR3 in DNA: TGTGCCAGCAGCCAGACCGGGACAGGGAGATATACTGAAGCTTTCTTT.

The chain joins TRBV6-5 to TRBJ2-2; D is unresolved. This CDR3 is 13 amino acids long. V gave up 10 bases and J gave up 1 base, with 10 bases separating them. CDR1 MNHEY and CDR2 SVGAGI come from the germline V gene. The CDR3 bases are TGTGCCACCCAGACATTGAACACCGGGGAGCTGTTTTTT. Protein sequence: CATQTLNTGELFF.

This clone was detected once. The V and J genes are TRBV3-1 (or the pseudogene TRBV3-2) and TRBJ1-2, with no clear D. Trimming stripped 5 bases from V and 5 bases from J, with 12 bases between. Germline CDR1 and CDR2: LGHDT and YNNKEL (reference sequence). This CDR3 is 13 amino acids long. This chain's CDR3 is CASSNTGVYGYTF. As DNA, the CDR3 is TGTGCCAGCAGCAACACCGGGGTATATGGCTACACCTTC.

The rearrangement links TRBV11-1 to TRBJ1-4; TRBD1 agrees at 9 bases. J gave up 6 bases and V 5 bases, and 4 bases lay outside the gene matches. The CDR3 length is 14 residues. Germline V gives CDR1 SGHAT, CDR2 FQDESV (reference sequence). CDR3 sequence (DNA): TGTGCCAGCAGCCGGACAGGGGAGGATGAAAAACTGTTTTTT. It translates to CASSRTGEDEKLFF.

V usage is TRBV9 and J usage is TRBJ2-3, with unresolved D. Germline CDR1 reads SGDLS; CDR2 reads YYNGEE. This CDR3 has 15 residues. Trimming cost V 0 bases and J 0 bases, with 8 bases left between them. The CDR3 bases are TGTGCCAGCAGCGTAGTGGAGACCAGCACAGATACGCAGTATTTT. It codes for CASSVVETSTDTQYF.

V usage is TRBV28 and J usage is TRBJ1-6; 7 nucleotides align to TRBD1. J gave up 9 bases and V 5 bases, and 4 bases lay outside the gene matches. The CDR3 is 13 amino acids. In germline, CDR1 is MDHEN, CDR2 SYDVKM. The CDR3 here is CASSSYRGSPLHF. The CDR3 region has the DNA TGTGCCAGCAGTAGTTACAGGGGTTCACCCCTCCACTTT.

The V call is TRBV19, the J call TRBJ2-3; 9 bases match TRBD2. Germline assignment: CDR1 LNHDA and CDR2 SQIVND (reference sequence). V shed 3 bases and J 2 bases; nucleotides not matched to a gene: 6. The CDR3 consists of 16 residues. The CDR3 nucleotides read TGTGCCAGTAGTATTTTGCGGGGGGGTCACACAGATACGCAGTATTTT. Its protein product is CASSILRGGHTDTQYF.

The V and J genes are TRBV28 and TRBJ2-2, with 8 positions matching TRBD2. CDR1 MDHEN and CDR2 SYDVKM come from the germline V gene. The CDR3 loop spans 15 amino acids. J lost 5 bases, V lost 4 bases, and 6 bases had no gene match. CDR3 protein: CASSYGTRRTGELFF. CDR3 nucleotide sequence: TGTGCCAGCAGTTACGGGACTAGAAGGACCGGGGAGCTGTTTTTT.

The chain recombines TRBV25-1 with TRBJ1-4, with 7 nucleotides matching TRBD1. Germline V gives CDR1 MGHDK, CDR2 SYGVNS. This CDR3 contains 15 residues. Losses at the gene ends were 6 bases for V and 0 bases for J; bases not matched to a gene: 4. The CDR3 DNA sequence: TGTGCCAGCAGAGGACAGGTTGCAACTAATGAAAAACTGTTTTTT. Translated, it gives CASRGQVATNEKLFF.

The V gene is TRBV10-3, the J gene TRBJ1-1, with 10 bases matching TRBD1. Germline V gene sequence: CDR1 ENHRY, CDR2 SYGVKD. With V trimmed by 0 bases and J by 4 bases, 11 bases remained unmatched. The CDR3 covers 18 residues. The CDR3 sequence is CAISESTLRTGGRTEAFF. CDR3 nucleotides: TGTGCCATCAGTGAGTCGACCCTACGGACAGGGGGACGCACTGAAGCTTTCTTT.

The chain carries TRBV5-1 and TRBJ1-1; D gene uncertain. V gave up 6 bases and J gave up 1 base, with 7 bases separating them. Per germline, CDR1 SGHRS and CDR2 YFSETQ. This CDR3 region has 12 residues. The CDR3 sequence: CASMRENTEAFF. CDR3 nucleotides: TGCGCCAGCATGCGGGAGAACACTGAAGCTTTCTTT.

This clone was counted once. V usage is TRBV4-1 and J usage is TRBJ1-2, with a possible D match to TRBD1 (6 bases). The germline gives CDR1 MGHRA, CDR2 YSYEKL. The CDR3 extends over 14 amino acids. Trimming removed 1 base from V and 4 bases from J, with 10 bases in between. The CDR3 spells CASSQVTGPYGYTF. The CDR3 nucleotides read TGCGCCAGCAGCCAAGTAACAGGGCCCTATGGCTACACCTTC.

This clone was seen just once. V and J are TRBV5-4 and TRBJ2-7, with 8 bases fitting TRBD1. Germline V gene lookup returns CDR1 SGHNT and CDR2 YYREEE (reference sequence). The CDR3 runs 16 residues. The V gene end was trimmed by 5 bases and the J gene end by 3 bases; junction bases not matched to a gene: 13. CDR3 coding DNA: TGTGCCAGCAGTCTCGCAGGGGGCTCTCTCAGCTACGAGCAGTACTTC. Amino acids: CASSLAGGSLSYEQYF.

The rearrangement links TRBV3-1 (or the pseudogene TRBV3-2) to TRBJ2-4, with D hard to call. V shed 0 bases and J shed 0 bases, with 6 bases lying between them. Germline V gene lookup returns CDR1 LGHDT and CDR2 YNNKEL (reference sequence). There are 15 residues in the CDR3. This CDR3 reads CASSQDNLAKNIQYF. CDR3 coding DNA: TGTGCCAGCAGCCAAGATAATTTAGCCAAAAACATTCAGTACTTC.

This clone was picked up one time. The chain's CDR3 is CASSDGGAVDTQYF. DNA for the CDR3: TGTGCCAGCAGTGACGGAGGGGCCGTCGATACGCAGTATTTT. The chain carries TRBV25-1 and TRBJ2-3; tentatively, D is TRBD2 (6 bases). In germline, CDR1 is MGHDK, CDR2 SYGVNS. The CDR3 sequence is 14 residues long. Trimming removed 3 bases from V and 6 bases from J, with 13 bases in between.

This sequence joins TRBV5-6 and TRBJ1-6; the D gene is possibly TRBD1 (5 bases). CDR3 length equals 14 residues. Germline values: CDR1 SGHDT, CDR2 YYEEEE. V was shortened by 1 base and J by 10 bases, with 12 bases between the two germline ends. The CDR3 DNA sequence: TGTGCCAGCAGCTTGAGGGGTGGTCTATCACCCCTCCACTTT. Its translation is CASSLRGGLSPLHF. Supplemented by reference TRBV5-6 and TRBJ1-6, the full variable domain reads DAGVTQSPTHLIKTRGQQVTLRCSPKSGHDTVSWYQQALGQGPQFIFQYYEEEERQRGNFPDRFSGHQFPNYSSELNVNALLLGDSALYLCASSLRGGLSPLHFGNGTRLTVT.

This clone was found once. This sequence joins TRBV28 and TRBJ1-2; 8 bases map to TRBD1. V lost 6 bases to trimming and J lost 8 bases; unmatched junction nucleotides: 2. The CDR3 spans 11 residues. Germline-derived CDR1 and CDR2 are MDHEN and SYDVKM. The DNA of the CDR3 is TGTGCCAGCAGCCGACAGGGGGGCTACACCTTC. This encodes CASSRQGGYTF.